This TCR beta chain was identified in a study of CD8+CD57+ T cells in acquired aplastic anemia. Whole-study context: Sorted CD4+ plus CD8+ cells gave DNA averaging roughly 3.2 ug.

The TCR beta profiling, which covered VDJ combination and CDR3 sequence, was carried out using genomic DNA as the template. TCRdb re-called the reads with MiXCR, one entry per CDR3 protein. Seen here are fewer than 200,000 distinct CDR3 sequences, under 50% observed once, and the top ten hold about 2%. CDR1 is DFQATT, CDR2 SNEGSKA, per germline (reference sequence). The ends were cut back, 1 base at V and 4 bases at J, with 6 bases in the middle. The length of the CDR3 is 12 residues. This clonotype occurred many times. Antigen unknown. General observations from the study: Common to patients and controls were twenty-nine CD8+ CDR3 sequences.

CD8+CD57+ cell expansion, shown by flow cytometry, had occurred in the patients selected for sequencing. Diagnosis of severe acquired aplastic anemia applied to all patients. At blood sampling, none of the patients had yet received therapy. The TCR originated in a human donor with aplastic anemia. Sequenced sample: sorted CD4+, CD8+, or CD8+CD57+ T cells (not recorded which) from PBMCs. The chain is built from TRBV20-1 and TRBJ2-3, with D hard to call. The CDR3: CSARGRADTQYF. CDR3 bases: TGCAGTGCTAGAGGCAGAGCAGATACGCAGTATTTT.